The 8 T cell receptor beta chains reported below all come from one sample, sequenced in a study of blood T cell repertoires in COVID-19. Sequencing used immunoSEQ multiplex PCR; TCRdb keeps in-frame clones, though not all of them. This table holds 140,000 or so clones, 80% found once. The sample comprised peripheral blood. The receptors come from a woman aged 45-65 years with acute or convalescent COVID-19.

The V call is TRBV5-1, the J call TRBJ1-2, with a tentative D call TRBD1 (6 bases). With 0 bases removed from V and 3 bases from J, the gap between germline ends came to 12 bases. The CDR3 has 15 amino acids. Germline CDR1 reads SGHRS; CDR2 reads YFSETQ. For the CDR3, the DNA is TGCGCCAGCAGCTTGGCAGGGGTTGTGGACTATGGCTACACCTTC. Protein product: CASSLAGVVDYGYTF.

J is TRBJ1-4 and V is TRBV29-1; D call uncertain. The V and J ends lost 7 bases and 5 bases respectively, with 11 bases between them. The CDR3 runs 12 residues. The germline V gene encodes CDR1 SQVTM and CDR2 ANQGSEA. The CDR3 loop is CSAAGGNEKLFF. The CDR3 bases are TGCAGCGCTGCTGGCGGGAATGAAAAACTGTTTTTT. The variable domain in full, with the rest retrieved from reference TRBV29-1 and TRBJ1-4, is SAVISQKPSRDICQRGTSLTIQCQVDSQVTMMFWYRQQPGQSLTLIATANQGSEATYESGFVIDKFPISRPNLTFSTLTVSNMSPEDSSIYLCSAAGGNEKLFFGSGTQLSVL.

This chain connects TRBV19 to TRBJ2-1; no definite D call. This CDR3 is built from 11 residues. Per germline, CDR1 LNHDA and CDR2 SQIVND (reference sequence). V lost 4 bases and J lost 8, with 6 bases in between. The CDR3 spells CASSKSYEQFF. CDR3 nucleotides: TGTGCCAGTAGTAAATCGTATGAGCAGTTCTTC. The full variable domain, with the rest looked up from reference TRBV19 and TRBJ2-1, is DGGITQSPKYLFRKEGQNVTLSCEQNLNHDAMYWYRQDPGQGLRLIYYSQIVNDFQKGDIAEGYSVSREKKESFPLTVTSAQKNPTAFYLCASSKSYEQFFGPGTRLTVL.

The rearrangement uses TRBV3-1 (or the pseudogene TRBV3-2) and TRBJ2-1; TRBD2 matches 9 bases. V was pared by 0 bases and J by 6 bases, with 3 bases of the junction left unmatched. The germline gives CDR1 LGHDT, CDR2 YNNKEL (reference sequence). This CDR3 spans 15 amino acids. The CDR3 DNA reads TGTGCCAGCAGCCAAGATTGGACTAGCGCCAATGAGCAGTTCTTC. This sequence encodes CASSQDWTSANEQFF.

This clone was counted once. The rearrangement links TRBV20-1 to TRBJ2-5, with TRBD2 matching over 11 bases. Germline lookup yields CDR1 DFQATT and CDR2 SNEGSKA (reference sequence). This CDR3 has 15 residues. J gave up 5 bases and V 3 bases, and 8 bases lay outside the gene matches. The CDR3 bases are TGCAGTGCTAGTGGGCTAGCGGGGGGCCGGGAGACCCAGTACTTC. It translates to CSASGLAGGRETQYF.

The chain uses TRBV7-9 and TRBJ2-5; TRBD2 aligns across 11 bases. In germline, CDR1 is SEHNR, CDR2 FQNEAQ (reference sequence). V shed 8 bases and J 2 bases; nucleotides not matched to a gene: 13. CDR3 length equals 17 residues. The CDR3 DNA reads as TGTGCCAGCGAGAGGGCTAGCGGGGGGCATGAACAAGAGACCCAGTACTTC. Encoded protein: CASERASGGHEQETQYF.

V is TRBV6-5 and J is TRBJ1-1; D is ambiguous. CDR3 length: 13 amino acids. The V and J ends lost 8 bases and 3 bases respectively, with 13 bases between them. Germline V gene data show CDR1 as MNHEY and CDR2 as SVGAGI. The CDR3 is CASSFTGDTEAFF. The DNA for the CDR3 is TGTGCCAGCTCTTTCACCGGGGACACTGAAGCTTTCTTT.

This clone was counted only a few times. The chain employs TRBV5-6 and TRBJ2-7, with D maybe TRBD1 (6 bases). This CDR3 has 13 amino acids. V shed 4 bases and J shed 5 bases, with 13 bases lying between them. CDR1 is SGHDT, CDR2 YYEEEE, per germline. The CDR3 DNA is TGTGCCAGCAGCCCACTCAGGGGTGACGAGCAGTACTTC. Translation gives CASSPLRGDEQYF.